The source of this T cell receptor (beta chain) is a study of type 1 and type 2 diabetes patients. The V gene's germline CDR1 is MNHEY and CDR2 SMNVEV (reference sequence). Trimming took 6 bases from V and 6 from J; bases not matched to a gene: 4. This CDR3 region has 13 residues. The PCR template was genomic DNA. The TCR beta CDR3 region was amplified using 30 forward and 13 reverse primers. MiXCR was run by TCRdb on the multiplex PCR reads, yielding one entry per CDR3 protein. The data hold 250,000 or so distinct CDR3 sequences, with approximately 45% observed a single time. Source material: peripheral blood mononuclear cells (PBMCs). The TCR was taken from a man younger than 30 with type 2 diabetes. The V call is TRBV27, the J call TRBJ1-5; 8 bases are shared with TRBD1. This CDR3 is CASRSTGVQPQHF. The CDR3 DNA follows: TGTGCCAGCAGATCGACAGGGGTTCAGCCCCAGCATTTT.